The 30 T cell receptor beta chains below were found in one sample sequenced in a study of T cell repertoires in cytomegalovirus infection. Using its own MiXCR run on the reads, TCRdb lists one record per CDR3 protein. The profile shows under 250,000 distinct CDR3 sequences, 6% to 8% of them singletons. Sample: PBMCs. These receptor sequences come from a human donor in good health (CMV status not recorded). Some clones in this sample may be carry-over from other donors' samples.

This clonotype was observed at least ten times. V is TRBV5-1 and J is TRBJ1-2; a weak D match, TRBD1 (5 bases). Trimming removed 1 base from V and 5 bases from J, with 15 bases in between. CDR1 is SGHRS, CDR2 YFSETQ, per germline. The CDR3 runs to 15 residues. The DNA for the CDR3 is TGCGCCAGCAGCTTGATGGCAGGGAGTCAGTATGGCTACACCTTC. As protein: CASSLMAGSQYGYTF.

This clonotype has ten or more counts. This rearrangement joins TRBV6-2 or TRBV6-3 to TRBJ2-7, with 8 bases aligning to TRBD1. Germline V gene sequence: CDR1 MNHEY, CDR2 SVGEGT. The CDR3 loop spans 19 amino acids. V dropped 2 bases and J dropped 4; count of bases not matched to a gene: 19. The CDR3 region has the DNA TGTGCCAGCAGTTACATCAGAGGACAGGGTAAACAATCCGCGTACGAGCAGTACTTC. It encodes CASSYIRGQGKQSAYEQYF.

This clonotype was observed at least ten times. The chain has TRBV5-5 and TRBJ1-5, with D maybe TRBD1 (5 bases). Trimming left V 0 bases short and J 2 bases short, with 15 bases between. From germline, CDR1 is SGHKS and CDR2 YYEKEE (reference sequence). The CDR3 covers 17 residues. As DNA, the CDR3 is TGTGCCAGCAGCTTGGACGGGGCTATGGCGCGCAATCAGCCCCAGCATTTT. Its protein product is CASSLDGAMARNQPQHF. Supplemented by reference TRBV5-5 and TRBJ1-5, the full variable domain reads DAGVTQSPTHLIKTRGQQVTLRCSPISGHKSVSWYQQVLGQGPQFIFQYYEKEERGRGNFPDRFSARQFPNYSSELNVNALLLGDSALYLCASSLDGAMARNQPQHFGDGTRLSIL.

The chain has TRBV20-1 and TRBJ2-7; perhaps TRBD2 as D (6 bases). V was clipped by 4 bases and J by 5 bases, with 15 bases between them. Germline CDR1 reads DFQATT; CDR2 reads SNEGSKA (reference sequence). The CDR3 has 13 amino acids. DNA for the CDR3: TGCAGTGCTACGTGGCGCGGGGAGGACGAGCAGTACTTC. This translates into CSATWRGEDEQYF.

The sample holds many counts of this clonotype. The CDR3 protein is CASSSPREKLFF. Written as DNA, the CDR3 is TGTGCCAGCAGCTCCCCTCGGGAAAAACTGTTTTTT. V gene TRBV7-2 combines with J gene TRBJ1-4, with D uncertain. The germline V and J ends were trimmed by 4 bases and 8 bases, with 8 bases remaining between them. The CDR3 has 12 amino acids. Germline-derived CDR1 and CDR2 are SGHTA and FQGNSA.

This clonotype was counted ten times or more. A junction boundary mismatches the germline segment, possibly from a read error. V and J are TRBV28 and TRBJ2-7; possible D gene TRBD2, 5 bases. This CDR3 has 13 amino acids. Per germline, CDR1 MDHEN and CDR2 SYDVKM. CDR3 in amino acids: CASRPSTEGVAHF. DNA of the CDR3: TGTGCCAGCAGACCGTCGACCGAGGGCGTCGCGCACTTC.

This clonotype occurred many times. The gene calls are TRBV9 and TRBJ1-1; TRBD1 agrees at 7 bases. CDR3 length: 14 amino acids. Germline loops: CDR1 SGDLS, CDR2 YYNGEE. V lost 3 bases, J lost 6 bases, and 8 bases stayed unmatched. CDR3 nucleotides: TGTGCCAGCAGCGCGACAGGGACAGCGCCTGAAGCTTTCTTT. This sequence encodes CASSATGTAPEAFF. Looking up the rest from reference TRBV9 and TRBJ1-1 gives the full variable domain: DSGVTQTPKHLITATGQRVTLRCSPRSGDLSVYWYQQSLDQGLQFLIQYYNGEERAKGNILERFSAQQFPDLHSELNLSSLELGDSALYFCASSATGTAPEAFFGQGTRLTVV.

In its sample, this clonotype was seen many times. This sequence joins TRBV7-8 and TRBJ2-3; D ambiguous. Germline V CDR1 and CDR2: SGHVS, FQNEAQ. The CDR3 contains 13 residues. The germline V and J ends were trimmed by 1 base and 5 bases, with 7 bases remaining between them. CDR3 nucleotide sequence: TGTGCCAGCAGCTTAGGCCCAGGAGATACGCAGTATTTT. Translation gives CASSLGPGDTQYF.

This clonotype was counted at least ten times. The chain combines TRBV7-8 with TRBJ1-2, with D perhaps TRBD1 (6 bases). The CDR3 is made up of 15 amino acids. Germline values: CDR1 SGHVS, CDR2 FQNEAQ. The V gene lost 1 base and the J gene lost 7 bases, with 16 bases spanning the gap. The CDR3 DNA reads as TGTGCCAGCAGCTTAGGCGGACAGCTCAGGAGTGGCTACACCTTC. Translating gives CASSLGGQLRSGYTF.

This clonotype was seen repeatedly, ten times or more. The chain employs TRBV11-2 and TRBJ1-5; D remains ambiguous. Per the germline V gene, CDR1 is SGHAT and CDR2 is FQNNGV. With 0 bases removed from V and 0 bases from J, the gap between germline ends came to 9 bases. The CDR3 sequence is 16 residues long. The CDR3 reads CASSLDSFYSNQPQHF. The CDR3 bases are TGTGCCAGCAGCTTAGACTCCTTCTATAGCAATCAGCCCCAGCATTTT.

This clonotype occurred many times. V is TRBV7-2 and J is TRBJ1-6; no definite D call. The CDR3 has 18 residues. The ends were cut back, 3 bases at V and 0 bases at J, with 15 bases in the middle. CDR1 is SGHTA and CDR2 is FQGNSA in the germline V gene. The CDR3 sequence is CASSFWTVRSSYNSPLHF. In DNA, the CDR3 is TGTGCCAGCAGCTTCTGGACCGTCCGGAGCTCCTATAATTCACCCCTCCACTTT.

There are many counts of this clonotype. The chain uses TRBV7-7 and TRBJ2-7; D is uncertain. Germline lookup yields CDR1 SSHAT and CDR2 FNYEAQ (reference sequence). V was clipped by 3 bases and J by 3 bases, with 9 bases between them. This CDR3 spans 13 amino acids. CDR3: CASSLGSNYEQYF. CDR3 bases: TGTGCCAGCAGCTTGGGGTCCAACTACGAGCAGTACTTC.

This clonotype appeared many times. V usage is TRBV6-1 and J usage is TRBJ1-1; no clear D. Germline CDR1 and CDR2: MNHNS and SASEGT. V lost 7 bases and J 4 bases, leaving 10 bases between the germline ends. The CDR3 runs 12 residues. CDR3 amino acids: CASILLRTEAFF. Here the CDR3 DNA reads TGTGCCAGCATTTTACTCCGCACTGAAGCTTTCTTT.

With regard to this clonotype: This clone may be a read error of a much larger clone one base away. The chain employs TRBV2 and TRBJ2-1; D gene uncertain. Germline values: CDR1 SNHLY, CDR2 FYNNEI. This CDR3 has 12 residues. CDR3 loop: CASSRVYNEQIF. The CDR3 DNA reads as TGTGCCAGCAGTCGGGTATACAATGAGCAGATCTTC.

Many counts were recorded for this clonotype. The chain employs TRBV29-1 and TRBJ2-7; D possibly corresponds to TRBD1 (6 bases). The CDR3 contains 13 residues. Germline assignment: CDR1 SQVTM and CDR2 ANQGSEA. Trimming cost V 7 bases and J 7 bases, with 20 bases left between them. This CDR3 is CSACRTGPEEQYF. The CDR3, as DNA: TGCAGCGCCTGCAGAACAGGGCCAGAGGAGCAGTACTTC.

This clonotype has a count of ten or more. The CDR3 here is CASLRQGRTEAFF. The CDR3 DNA reads as TGTGCCAGCCTTAGACAGGGCCGGACTGAAGCTTTCTTT. The chain recombines TRBV12-3 or TRBV12-4 with TRBJ1-1, with 7 bases that match TRBD1. The CDR3 contains 13 residues. The junction had 8 bases not matched to a gene; V was cut back by 8 bases and J by 5 bases.

The table lists this clonotype with many counts. This chain connects TRBV2 to TRBJ1-4, with TRBD1 matching 8 bases. V lost 2 bases and J lost 10; bases outside the gene matches: 6. Germline lookup yields CDR1 SNHLY and CDR2 FYNNEI. CDR3 length: 14 amino acids. The CDR3 region is CASSELTGGRKLFF. The CDR3 DNA reads TGTGCCAGCAGTGAACTTACAGGGGGAAGAAAACTGTTTTTT.

The chain joins TRBV5-1 to TRBJ2-5; 10 bases are a match to TRBD2. The CDR3 runs 16 residues. From germline, CDR1 is SGHRS and CDR2 YFSETQ. V shed 0 bases, J shed 2 bases, and the junction held 4 bases outside the gene matches. Here the CDR3 DNA reads TGCGCCAGCAGCTTGGCGCCTAGCGGGGGACAAGAGACCCAGTACTTC. It is translated as CASSLAPSGGQETQYF.

The table lists this clonotype with a few counts. CDR3 residues: CSARDPQGTSGGAGETQYF. The CDR3 DNA reads as TGCAGTGCTAGAGATCCTCAGGGGACTAGCGGGGGGGCCGGCGAGACCCAGTACTTC. The gene calls are TRBV20-1 and TRBJ2-5, with 16 nucleotides matching TRBD2. The CDR3 covers 19 residues. With V trimmed by 0 bases and J by 5 bases, 12 bases remained unmatched. Germline lookup yields CDR1 DFQATT and CDR2 SNEGSKA (reference sequence).

This clonotype occurred many times. The J gene is TRBJ1-2, the V gene TRBV7-2, with a weak D call TRBD1 (5 bases). Germline CDR1 reads SGHTA; CDR2 reads FQGNSA. This CDR3 comprises 15 residues. Trimming pared 5 bases from V and 2 bases from J, leaving 15 bases between. DNA for the CDR3: TGTGCCAGCAGCCAATCCGGGACCGGAAACTATGGCTACACCTTC. It yields the protein CASSQSGTGNYGYTF. Looking up the rest from reference TRBV7-2 and TRBJ1-2 gives the full variable domain: GAGVSQSPSNKVTEKGKDVELRCDPISGHTALYWYRQSLGQGLEFLIYFQGNSAPDKSGLPSDRFSAERTGGSVSTLTIQRTQQEDSAVYLCASSQSGTGNYGYTFGSGTRLTVV.

This clonotype appeared a few times. The gene calls are TRBV27 and TRBJ1-1, with D maybe TRBD1 (5 bases). The CDR3 covers 14 residues. Germline V CDR1 and CDR2: MNHEY, SMNVEV (reference sequence). Trimming took off 9 bases at V and 4 bases at J, with 18 bases between the two ends. The DNA of the CDR3 is TGTGCCAGTACCCCTGGGAGTAGGGGCACTGAAGCTTTCTTT. Its translation: CASTPGSRGTEAFF.

This clonotype was detected ten times or more. The rearrangement joins TRBV6-5 to TRBJ2-3; 8 bases map to TRBD2. This CDR3 has 15 residues. Germline V lookup: CDR1 MNHEY, CDR2 SVGAGI. The junction had 8 bases not matched to a gene; V was cut back by 6 bases and J by 3 bases. The CDR3 loop reads CASSHVAGKTDTQYF. CDR3 nucleotides: TGTGCCAGCAGCCACGTAGCGGGGAAGACAGATACGCAGTATTTT.

This clonotype was found many times. The CDR3 DNA sequence: TGCAGTGCCCTAGGGGGGGGGATGAACACTGAAGCTTTCTTT. Translated, it gives CSALGGGMNTEAFF. This sequence joins TRBV20-1 and TRBJ1-1, with D possibly TRBD1 on 6 matching bases. Germline CDR1 DFQATT, CDR2 SNEGSKA (reference sequence). Trimming took off 6 bases at V and 0 bases at J, with 14 bases between the two ends. The CDR3 totals 14 residues.

This clonotype has a handful of counts. The chain employs TRBV28 and TRBJ1-5; D call uncertain. The CDR3 sequence is 15 residues long. Germline loops: CDR1 MDHEN, CDR2 SYDVKM. Deletions cut 2 bases from V and 2 bases from J, with 10 bases between. DNA of the CDR3: TGTGCCAGCAGTTTAAGGGCCTGGGGCAATCAGCCCCAGCATTTT. This encodes CASSLRAWGNQPQHF.

This clonotype was observed at least ten times. The genes are TRBV20-1 and TRBJ2-7; no firm D call. With 1 base removed from V and 2 bases from J, the gap between germline ends came to 6 bases. From germline, CDR1 is DFQATT and CDR2 SNEGSKA (reference sequence). The CDR3 runs to 12 residues. CDR3 nucleotide sequence: TGCAGTGCTAGAGGTCCGGCCTACGAGCAGTACTTC. This codes for CSARGPAYEQYF.

This clonotype was seen at least ten times. This chain uses TRBV6-5 with TRBJ2-5, with a possible D match to TRBD2 (5 bases). Germline V CDR1 and CDR2: MNHEY, SVGAGI. The CDR3 has 11 amino acids. V was trimmed by 4 bases and J by 12 bases, leaving 12 bases between them. CDR3 loop: CASSSGLREYF. DNA of the CDR3: TGTGCCAGCAGTTCCGGACTTCGTGAGTACTTC.

This clonotype was counted many times. The genes are TRBV2 and TRBJ2-3; D remains unclear. The CDR3 has 12 amino acids. Trimming removed 9 bases from V and 5 bases from J, with 12 bases in between. Germline V gives CDR1 SNHLY, CDR2 FYNNEI. CDR3 in DNA: TGTGCCAGGACGAACTTAAGAGATACGCAGTATTTT. Amino acid sequence: CARTNLRDTQYF. The entire variable domain, with the rest obtained from reference TRBV2 and TRBJ2-3, is as follows: EPEVTQTPSHQVTQMGQEVILRCVPISNHLYFYWYRQILGQKVEFLVSFYNNEISEKSEIFDDQFSVERPDGSNFTLKIRSTKLEDSAMYFCARTNLRDTQYFGPGTRLTVL.

This clonotype was seen many times. This rearrangement joins TRBV6-6 to TRBJ2-7; TRBD2 matches 8 bases. Germline CDR1 MNHNY, CDR2 SVGAGI (reference sequence). The CDR3 has 16 residues. The ends lost 2 bases at V and 2 bases at J; junction bases unmatched: 8. The CDR3 region is CASSYAGGGLTYEQYF. The CDR3 coding sequence is TGTGCCAGCAGTTACGCCGGCGGGGGGTTAACCTACGAGCAGTACTTC.

This chain joins TRBV4-2 and TRBJ2-3, with TRBD2 matching over 9 bases. The V and J ends lost 3 bases and 2 bases, in that order; junction bases with no gene match: 15. CDR3 size: 19 residues. Per germline, CDR1 LGHNA and CDR2 YNFKEQ. Here the CDR3 reads CASSHPPGSGGTFTDTQYF. In nucleotides, the CDR3 is TGTGCCAGCAGCCACCCTCCAGGTAGCGGGGGAACATTCACAGATACGCAGTATTTT.

This clonotype was recorded at least ten times. The chain employs TRBV29-1 and TRBJ1-2; D is uncertain. CDR3 length equals 12 residues. CDR1 SQVTM and CDR2 ANQGSEA come from the germline V gene. The V and J ends lost 3 bases and 5 bases respectively, with 10 bases between them. The DNA of the CDR3 is TGCAGCGTTGACCCCAGCCCGTATGGCTACACCTTC. Its protein is CSVDPSPYGYTF.